Presented here are 10 T cell receptor beta chains from one specimen sequenced in a study of blood T cell repertoires in COVID-19. Measured with immunoSEQ multiplex PCR; TCRdb has only the in-frame clones, and not every one. The sample has under 250,000 clones, roughly 86% seen once; the top ten hold 2.5% to 3.5%. The specimen sequenced was peripheral blood. All receptors come from a woman aged 60-75 years with acute or convalescent COVID-19.

The chain recombines TRBV12-3 or TRBV12-4 with TRBJ1-5, with TRBD1 matching 8 bases. The CDR3 loop spans 13 amino acids. V shed 6 bases and J 4 bases; nucleotides not matched to a gene: 2. CDR3 in DNA: TGTGCCAGCAGCCGGACAGGGAATCAGCCCCAGCATTTT. Translated, it gives CASSRTGNQPQHF.

The rearrangement joins TRBV7-2 to TRBJ1-6; the D gene is possibly TRBD1 (5 bases). Trimming removed 2 bases at V and 11 bases at J, with 13 bases between. This CDR3 region has 14 residues. CDR1 is SGHTA and CDR2 is FQGNSA in the germline V gene. CDR3 bases: TGTGCCAGCAGCTTATCTGGCAGGGAAACACCCCTCCACTTT. Its protein is CASSLSGRETPLHF.

The chain is built from TRBV19 and TRBJ2-1, with 11 nucleotides matching TRBD2. The germline CDR1 and CDR2 sequences are LNHDA and SQIVND (reference sequence). The CDR3 consists of 16 residues. After removal of 4 bases from V and 7 bases from J, the junction contained 9 bases not matched to a gene. The CDR3 is CASSTMTSGTRNEQFF. The CDR3 nucleotides are TGTGCCAGTAGTACCATGACTAGCGGGACACGAAATGAGCAGTTCTTC.

This rearrangement joins TRBV3-1 (or the pseudogene TRBV3-2) to TRBJ2-2; D may be TRBD2 (5 bases). The germline V gene has CDR1 LGHDT and CDR2 YNNKEL (reference sequence). The V and J ends lost 4 bases and 0 bases respectively, with 9 bases between them. The CDR3 contains 15 residues. CDR3: CASSPPRANTGELFF. The CDR3 DNA sequence: TGTGCCAGCAGCCCCCCGCGGGCGAACACCGGGGAGCTGTTTTTT.

The V gene is TRBV2, the J gene TRBJ2-5, with no clear D. Trimming took 6 bases from V and 2 from J, leaving 19 bases between them. The CDR3 extends over 16 amino acids. In germline, CDR1 is SNHLY, CDR2 FYNNEI. The CDR3 reads CASSRELYAPQETQYF. The CDR3 coding sequence is TGTGCCAGCAGCCGCGAACTTTACGCCCCTCAAGAGACCCAGTACTTC.

This clone was observed a few times. The chain recombines TRBV2 with TRBJ2-6; weak D call: TRBD2 (6 bases). The germline V gene encodes CDR1 SNHLY and CDR2 FYNNEI. V was shortened by 3 bases and J by 2 bases, with 8 bases between the two germline ends. This CDR3 has 15 amino acids. The chain's CDR3 is CASSEGGPGANVLTF. In DNA, the CDR3 is TGTGCCAGCAGTGAGGGGGGACCTGGGGCCAACGTCCTGACTTTC.

The chain combines TRBV2 with TRBJ2-3; D unclear. The CDR3 covers 13 residues. Germline CDR1 SNHLY, CDR2 FYNNEI. V was pared by 4 bases and J by 2 bases, with 7 bases between. In DNA, the CDR3 is TGTGCCAGCAGTGGGGCCAACACAGATACGCAGTATTTT. Translation: CASSGANTDTQYF. Looking up the rest from reference TRBV2 and TRBJ2-3 gives the full variable domain: EPEVTQTPSHQVTQMGQEVILRCVPISNHLYFYWYRQILGQKVEFLVSFYNNEISEKSEIFDDQFSVERPDGSNFTLKIRSTKLEDSAMYFCASSGANTDTQYFGPGTRLTVL.

The chain links TRBV11-3 to TRBJ2-1, with D maybe TRBD2 (5 bases). Germline V lookup: CDR1 SGHNT, CDR2 YENEEA. The CDR3 consists of 13 residues. Between the trimmed V and J ends, which lost 2 bases and 5 bases, there was a span of 7 bases. Here the CDR3 reads CASSLYGDNEQFF. The CDR3 coding sequence is TGTGCCAGCAGCTTATACGGGGACAATGAGCAGTTCTTC.

This chain connects TRBV2 to TRBJ2-7; 11 bases agree with TRBD2. The ends lost 4 bases at V and 4 bases at J; junction bases unmatched: 6. Per germline, CDR1 SNHLY and CDR2 FYNNEI. The CDR3 is made up of 15 amino acids. CDR3 in amino acids: CASSGLAGGRYEQYF. The CDR3, as DNA: TGTGCCAGCAGTGGGCTAGCGGGGGGAAGGTACGAGCAGTACTTC.

The V gene is TRBV6-4, the J gene TRBJ1-6; TRBD1 aligns across 7 bases. Losses at the gene ends were 4 bases for V and 5 bases for J; bases not matched to a gene: 2. Germline V gene lookup returns CDR1 MRHNA and CDR2 SNTAGT. CDR3 size: 14 residues. For the CDR3, the DNA is TGTGCCAGCAGTGTGACAGGGAATAATTCACCCCTCCACTTT. It is translated as CASSVTGNNSPLHF.